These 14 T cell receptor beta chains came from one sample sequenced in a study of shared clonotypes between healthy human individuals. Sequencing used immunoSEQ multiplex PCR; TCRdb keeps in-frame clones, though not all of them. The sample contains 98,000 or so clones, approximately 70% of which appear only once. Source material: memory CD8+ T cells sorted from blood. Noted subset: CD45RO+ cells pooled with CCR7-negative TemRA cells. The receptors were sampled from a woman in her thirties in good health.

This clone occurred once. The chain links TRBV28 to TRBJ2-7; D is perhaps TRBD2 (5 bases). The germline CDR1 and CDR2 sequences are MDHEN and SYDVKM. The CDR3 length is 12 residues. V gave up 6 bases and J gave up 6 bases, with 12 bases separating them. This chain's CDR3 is CASREGRAEQYF. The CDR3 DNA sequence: TGTGCCAGCAGAGAGGGAAGGGCCGAGCAGTACTTC. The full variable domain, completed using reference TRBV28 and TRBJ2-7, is DVKVTQSSRYLVKRTGEKVFLECVQDMDHENMFWYRQDPGLGLRLIYFSYDVKMKEKGDIPEGYSVSREKKERFSLILESASTNQTSMYLCASREGRAEQYFGPGTRLTVT.

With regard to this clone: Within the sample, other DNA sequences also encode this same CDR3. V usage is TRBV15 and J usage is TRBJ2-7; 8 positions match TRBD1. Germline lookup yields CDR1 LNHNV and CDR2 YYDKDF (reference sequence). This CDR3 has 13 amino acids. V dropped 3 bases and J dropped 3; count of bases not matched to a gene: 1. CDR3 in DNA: TGTGCCACCAGCAGCGGACAGGGCTACGAGCAGTACTTC. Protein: CATSSGQGYEQYF.

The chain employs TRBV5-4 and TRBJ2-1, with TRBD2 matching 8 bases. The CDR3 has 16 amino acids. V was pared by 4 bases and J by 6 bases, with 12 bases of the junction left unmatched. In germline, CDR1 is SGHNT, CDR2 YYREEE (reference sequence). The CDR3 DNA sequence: TGTGCCAGCAGCCAAGATTTTACTAGCGGCAGCAATGAGCAGTTCTTC. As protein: CASSQDFTSGSNEQFF.

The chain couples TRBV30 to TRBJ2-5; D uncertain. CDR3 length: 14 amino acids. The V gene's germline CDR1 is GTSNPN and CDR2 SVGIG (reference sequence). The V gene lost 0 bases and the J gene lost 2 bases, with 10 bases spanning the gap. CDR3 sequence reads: CAWSVHPLQETQYF. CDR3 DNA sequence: TGTGCCTGGAGTGTACATCCCCTACAAGAGACCCAGTACTTC.

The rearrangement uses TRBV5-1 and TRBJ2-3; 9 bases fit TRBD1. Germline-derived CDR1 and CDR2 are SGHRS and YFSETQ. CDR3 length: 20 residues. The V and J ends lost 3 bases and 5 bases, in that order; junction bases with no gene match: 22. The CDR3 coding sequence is TGCGCCAGCAGCTCCCCCCTGGACAGGGGCCGGCCCGCAATCCTAGATACGCAGTATTTT. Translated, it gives CASSSPLDRGRPAILDTQYF.

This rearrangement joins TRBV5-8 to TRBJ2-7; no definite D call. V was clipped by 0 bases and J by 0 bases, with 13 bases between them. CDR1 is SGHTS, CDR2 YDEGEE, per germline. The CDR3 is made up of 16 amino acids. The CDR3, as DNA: TGTGCCAGCAGCTTGGACTGGCGGTTTTTCTCCTACGAGCAGTACTTC. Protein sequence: CASSLDWRFFSYEQYF.

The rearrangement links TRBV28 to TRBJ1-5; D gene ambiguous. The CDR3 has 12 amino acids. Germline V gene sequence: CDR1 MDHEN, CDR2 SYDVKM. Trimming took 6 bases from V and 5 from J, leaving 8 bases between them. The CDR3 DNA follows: TGTGCCAGCAGCGTACCCTATCAGCCCCAGCATTTT. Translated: CASSVPYQPQHF. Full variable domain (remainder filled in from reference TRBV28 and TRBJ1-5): DVKVTQSSRYLVKRTGEKVFLECVQDMDHENMFWYRQDPGLGLRLIYFSYDVKMKEKGDIPEGYSVSREKKERFSLILESASTNQTSMYLCASSVPYQPQHFGDGTRLSIL.

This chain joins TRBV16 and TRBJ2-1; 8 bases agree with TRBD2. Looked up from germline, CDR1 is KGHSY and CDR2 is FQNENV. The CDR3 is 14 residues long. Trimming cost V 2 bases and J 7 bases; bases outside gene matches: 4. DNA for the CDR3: TGTGCCAGCAGCCAACCACGGGAGGGGAATGAGCAGTTCTTC. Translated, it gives CASSQPREGNEQFF.

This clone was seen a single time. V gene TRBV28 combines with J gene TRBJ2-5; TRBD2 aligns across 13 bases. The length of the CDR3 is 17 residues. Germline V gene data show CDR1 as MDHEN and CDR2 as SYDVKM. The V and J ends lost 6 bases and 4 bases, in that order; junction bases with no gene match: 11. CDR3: CASSPWTSGSTSETQYF. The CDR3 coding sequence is TGTGCCAGCAGCCCTTGGACTAGCGGGAGTACGTCAGAGACCCAGTACTTC. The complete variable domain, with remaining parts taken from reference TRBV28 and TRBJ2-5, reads DVKVTQSSRYLVKRTGEKVFLECVQDMDHENMFWYRQDPGLGLRLIYFSYDVKMKEKGDIPEGYSVSREKKERFSLILESASTNQTSMYLCASSPWTSGSTSETQYFGPGTRLLVL.

CDR3 coding DNA: TGTGCCAGCAGCTTTGGGACATGGGACGAGCAGTACTTC. Protein product: CASSFGTWDEQYF. The rearrangement joins TRBV5-6 to TRBJ2-7, with a weak D call TRBD1 (6 bases). CDR1 and CDR2 from the germline V gene are SGHDT and YYEEEE. CDR3 size: 13 residues. Trimming removed 2 bases at V and 5 bases at J, with 11 bases between.

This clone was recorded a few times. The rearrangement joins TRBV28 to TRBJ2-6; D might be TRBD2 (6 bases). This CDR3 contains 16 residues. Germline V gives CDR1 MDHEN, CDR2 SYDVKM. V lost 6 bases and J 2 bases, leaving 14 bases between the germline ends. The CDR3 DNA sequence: TGTGCCAGCAGACGATCCGGGACTGCTGGGGCCAACGTCCTGACTTTC. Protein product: CASRRSGTAGANVLTF.

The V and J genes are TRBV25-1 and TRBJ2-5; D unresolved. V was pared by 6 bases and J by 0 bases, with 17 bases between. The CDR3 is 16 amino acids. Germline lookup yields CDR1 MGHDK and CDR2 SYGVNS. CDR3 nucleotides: TGTGCCAGCAGCATTCCCTCCCGTGGCAACCAAGAGACCCAGTACTTC. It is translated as CASSIPSRGNQETQYF.

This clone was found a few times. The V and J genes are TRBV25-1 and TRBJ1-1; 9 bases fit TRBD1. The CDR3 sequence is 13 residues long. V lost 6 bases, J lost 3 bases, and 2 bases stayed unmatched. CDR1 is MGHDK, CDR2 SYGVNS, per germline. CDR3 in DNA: TGTGCCAGCAGCGGGACAGGGCACACTGAAGCTTTCTTT. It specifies CASSGTGHTEAFF.

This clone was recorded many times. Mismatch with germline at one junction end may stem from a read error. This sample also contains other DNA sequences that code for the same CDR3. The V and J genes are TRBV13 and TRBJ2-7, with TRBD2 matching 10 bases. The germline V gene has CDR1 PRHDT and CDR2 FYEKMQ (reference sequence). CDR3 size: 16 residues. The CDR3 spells CASSQGLAVSSYEQYF. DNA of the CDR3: TGCGCCAGCAGCCAAGGACTAGCGGTTTCATCCTACGAGCAGTACTTC.